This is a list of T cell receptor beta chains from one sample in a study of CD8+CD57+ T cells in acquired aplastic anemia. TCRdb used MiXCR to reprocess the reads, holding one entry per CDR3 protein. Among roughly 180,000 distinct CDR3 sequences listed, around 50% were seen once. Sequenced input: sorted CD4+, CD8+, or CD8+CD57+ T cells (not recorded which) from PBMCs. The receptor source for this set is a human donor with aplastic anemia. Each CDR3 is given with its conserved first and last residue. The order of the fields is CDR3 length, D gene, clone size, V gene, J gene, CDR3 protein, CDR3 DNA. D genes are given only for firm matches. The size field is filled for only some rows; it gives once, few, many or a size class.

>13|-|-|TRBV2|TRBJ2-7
CASSVGQSYEQYF
TGTGCCAGCAGTGTAGGGCAGTCCTACGAGCAGTACTTC
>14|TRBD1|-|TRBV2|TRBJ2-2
CASSWDRGRGELFF
TGTGCCAGCAGCTGGGACAGGGGGCGCGGGGAGCTGTTTTTT
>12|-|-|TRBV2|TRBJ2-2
CASCRDTGELFF
TGTGCCAGTTGCAGGGACACCGGGGAGCTGTTTTTT
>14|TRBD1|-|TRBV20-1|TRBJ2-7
CSATRDRVSGEQYF
TGCAGTGCTACCCGGGACAGGGTGTCGGGCGAGCAGTACTTC
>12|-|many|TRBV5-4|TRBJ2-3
CASSVSTDTQYF
TGTGCCAGCAGCGTCAGCACAGATACGCAGTATTTT
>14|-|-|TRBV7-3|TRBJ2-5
CASSPGPSQETQYF
TGTGCCAGCAGCCCCGGGCCCTCCCAAGAGACCCAGTACTTC
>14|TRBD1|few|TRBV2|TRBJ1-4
CASSEGTGNEKLFF
TGTGCCAGCAGTGAAGGGACAGGGAACGAAAAACTGTTTTTT
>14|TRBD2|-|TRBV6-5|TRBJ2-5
CASSYGSGEETQYF
TGTGCCAGCAGTTATGGTAGCGGGGAAGAGACCCAGTACTTC
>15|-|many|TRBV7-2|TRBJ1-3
CASSLDRYSGNTIYF
TGTGCCAGCAGCTTAGACAGATACTCTGGAAACACCATATATTTT
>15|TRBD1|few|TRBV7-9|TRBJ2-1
CASSLRAGGLNEQFF
TGTGCCAGCAGCCTTAGGGCAGGGGGCCTGAATGAGCAGTTCTTC
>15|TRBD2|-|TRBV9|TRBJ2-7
CASSTLAGAGYEQYF
TGTGCCAGCAGCACCTTAGCGGGAGCGGGGTACGAGCAGTACTTC